This TCR beta chain was found in a study of blood T cells in healthy people across ages. Unmatched junction bases numbered 9, after V lost 6 bases and J lost 13 bases. Germline values: CDR1 ENHRY, CDR2 SYGVKD. The length of the CDR3 is 13 residues. A second PCR, run for about 7 to 12 cycles, used a sample-barcoded 5' primer plus a J-beta primer mix. Each cDNA was tagged by a template-switch adaptor containing 12 random nucleotides. Each CDR3 protein is one row after TCRdb ran MiXCR on the 5' RACE reads. Of some 1.6 million distinct CDR3 sequences in the sample, around 36% were seen once. The sequence was collected from a woman under 40 in good health. The chain links TRBV10-3 to TRBJ1-6, with TRBD1 identical over 7 bases. The material sequenced was blood. The CDR3 sequence: CAIRGTESGPLHF. The CDR3 bases are TGTGCCATCAGAGGGACAGAAAGTGGTCCCCTCCACTTT.